This T cell receptor beta chain was retrieved from a study of CD8+ T cells in alopecia areata. Following RNA extraction, reverse transcription yielded cDNA that acted as the sequencing template. This table comes from immunoSEQ multiplex PCR, and its TCRdb copy is limited to in-frame clones, with some not included. The sample has 100,000 to 130,000 clones, 55% to 75% seen once. Germline V gene sequence: CDR1 GTSNPN, CDR2 SVGIG (reference sequence). The V end was cut by 7 bases, the J end by 3 bases, with 13 bases between. The length of the CDR3 is 13 residues. PBMCs yielded sorted CD4+ and CD8+ T cells. The study, taken as a whole, reports: It was lesional scalp, especially alopecia totalis/universalis, that showed higher clonality than normal scalp. Possibly as an HLA-related effect, TCR sharing across patients appeared less clear than in mice. When scalp samples are sequenced, resident alphabeta T cells of normal skin are also captured.

Of note for this clone: Its antigen is as yet unknown.

The chain recombines TRBV30 with TRBJ2-1, with D maybe TRBD1 (6 bases). Sequences were obtained from CD8+ T cells sorted from blood. The sequence derives from a human donor in good health. The CDR3 protein is CASEQGGYNEQFF. The CDR3 region has the DNA TGTGCCTCGGAGCAAGGGGGCTACAATGAGCAGTTCTTC.